Below, 6 T cell receptor beta chains from the same sample are listed, as sequenced in a study of identical twins. A single record per CDR3 protein comes from TCRdb applying MiXCR to the 5' RACE reads. The sample holds 640,000 or so distinct CDR3 sequences, around 5.7% seen once. The sample was naive T cells sorted from blood. These TCRs come from a man younger than 35 in good health.

The table lists this clonotype with many counts. The chain combines TRBV12-3 or TRBV12-4 with TRBJ2-5, with 7 bases identical to TRBD1. V trimming: 6 bases; J trimming: 10 bases; junction bases outside the gene matches: 8. This CDR3 is built from 12 residues. The CDR3 DNA reads as TGTGCCAGCAGCTCCGACAGGGATAACCAGTACTTC. This sequence encodes CASSSDRDNQYF.

This clonotype was counted at least ten times. The chain is built from TRBV7-2 and TRBJ2-7; D perhaps matches TRBD2 (6 bases). The V end lost 1 base, the J end lost 3 bases, and 13 bases lay between the germline ends. CDR1 SGHTA and CDR2 FQGNSA come from the germline V gene. The CDR3 has 15 amino acids. The CDR3 here is CASSLVGGKGYEQYF. The CDR3 DNA is TGTGCCAGCAGCTTAGTGGGCGGGAAGGGCTACGAGCAGTACTTC.

This clonotype came up a few times. The chain carries TRBV29-1 and TRBJ1-1, with D maybe TRBD1 (5 bases). Per the germline V gene, CDR1 is SQVTM and CDR2 is ANQGSEA. The ends were cut back, 7 bases at V and 4 bases at J, with 13 bases in the middle. The CDR3 is 12 residues long. CDR3 in amino acids: CSGGLGGTEAFF. The CDR3 nucleotides are TGCAGCGGTGGCTTGGGGGGCACTGAAGCTTTCTTT.

The gene calls are TRBV3-1 and TRBJ2-1; 14 positions match TRBD2. This CDR3 is 16 amino acids long. Germline V gene lookup returns CDR1 LGHDT and CDR2 YNNKEL (reference sequence). V shed 1 base and J 9 bases; nucleotides not matched to a gene: 5. The CDR3 region is CASSQVTSGRAGEQFF. The CDR3 nucleotides read TGTGCCAGCAGCCAAGTGACTAGCGGGAGGGCCGGTGAGCAGTTCTTC.

CDR3 coding DNA: TGTGCCAGCAGCTTGGGCGAGTTAGGCGAGCAGTACGTC. Its protein product is CASSLGELGEQYV. V gene TRBV7-9 combines with J gene TRBJ2-7; D not resolved. Germline loops: CDR1 SEHNR, CDR2 FQNEAQ (reference sequence). Deletions cut 3 bases from V and 6 bases from J, with 12 bases between. The CDR3 covers 13 residues.

V is TRBV5-1 and J is TRBJ2-5, with TRBD2 matching 13 bases. The trim removed 4 bases at V and 2 bases at J, leaving 5 bases unmatched. Germline values: CDR1 SGHRS, CDR2 YFSETQ. CDR3 length: 16 amino acids. In nucleotides, the CDR3 is TGCGCCAGCAGCCCCGCGGGACTAGCGGGACAAGAGACCCAGTACTTC. The encoded protein is CASSPAGLAGQETQYF.